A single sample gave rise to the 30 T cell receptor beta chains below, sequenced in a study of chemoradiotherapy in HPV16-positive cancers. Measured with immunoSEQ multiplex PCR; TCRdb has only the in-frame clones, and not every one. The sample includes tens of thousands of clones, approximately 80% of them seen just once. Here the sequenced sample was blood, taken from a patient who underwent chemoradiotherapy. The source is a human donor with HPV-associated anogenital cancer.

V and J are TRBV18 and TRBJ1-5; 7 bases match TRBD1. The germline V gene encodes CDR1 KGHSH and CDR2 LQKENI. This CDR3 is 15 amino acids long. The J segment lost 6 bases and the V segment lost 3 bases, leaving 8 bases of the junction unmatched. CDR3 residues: CASSPGQAGAQPQHF. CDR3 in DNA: TGTGCCAGCTCACCTGGACAGGCTGGTGCTCAGCCCCAGCATTTT.

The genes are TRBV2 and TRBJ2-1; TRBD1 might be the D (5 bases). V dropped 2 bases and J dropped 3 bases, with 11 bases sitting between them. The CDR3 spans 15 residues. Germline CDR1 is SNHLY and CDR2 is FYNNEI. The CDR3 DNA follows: TGTGCCAGCAGTGAATATTCGGACAACTACAATGAGCAGTTCTTC. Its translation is CASSEYSDNYNEQFF. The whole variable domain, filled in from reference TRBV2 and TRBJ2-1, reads EPEVTQTPSHQVTQMGQEVILRCVPISNHLYFYWYRQILGQKVEFLVSFYNNEISEKSEIFDDQFSVERPDGSNFTLKIRSTKLEDSAMYFCASSEYSDNYNEQFFGPGTRLTVL.

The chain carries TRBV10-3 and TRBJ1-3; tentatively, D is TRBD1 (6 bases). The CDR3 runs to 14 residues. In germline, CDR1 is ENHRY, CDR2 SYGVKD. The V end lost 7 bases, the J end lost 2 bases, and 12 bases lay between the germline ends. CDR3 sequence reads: CAINKGDTGNTIYF. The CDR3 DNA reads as TGTGCCATCAACAAAGGGGACACTGGAAACACCATATATTTT.

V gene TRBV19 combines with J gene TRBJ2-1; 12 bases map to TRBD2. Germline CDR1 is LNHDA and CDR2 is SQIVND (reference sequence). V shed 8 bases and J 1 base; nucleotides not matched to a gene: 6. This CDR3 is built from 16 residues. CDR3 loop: CASFPSGGGSYNEQFF. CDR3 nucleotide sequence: TGTGCCAGTTTCCCTAGCGGGGGGGGATCCTACAATGAGCAGTTCTTC.

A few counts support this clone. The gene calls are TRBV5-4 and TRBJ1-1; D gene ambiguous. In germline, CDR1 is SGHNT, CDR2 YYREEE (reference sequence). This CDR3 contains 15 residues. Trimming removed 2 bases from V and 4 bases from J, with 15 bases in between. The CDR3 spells CASSFPKGEGTEAFF. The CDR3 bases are TGTGCCAGCAGCTTTCCGAAGGGCGAAGGCACTGAAGCTTTCTTT.

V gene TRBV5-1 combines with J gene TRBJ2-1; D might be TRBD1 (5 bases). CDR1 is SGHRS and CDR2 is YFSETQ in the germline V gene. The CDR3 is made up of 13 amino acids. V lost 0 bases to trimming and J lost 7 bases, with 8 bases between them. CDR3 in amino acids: CASSLEGANEQFF. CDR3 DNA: TGCGCCAGCAGCTTGGAAGGGGCAAATGAGCAGTTCTTC.

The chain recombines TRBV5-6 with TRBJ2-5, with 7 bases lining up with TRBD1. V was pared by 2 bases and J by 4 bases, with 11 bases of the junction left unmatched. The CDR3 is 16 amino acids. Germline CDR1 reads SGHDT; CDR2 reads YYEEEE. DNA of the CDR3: TGTGCCAGCAGCTTTGGTTTGACAGGGCCAGTAGAGACCCAGTACTTC. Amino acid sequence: CASSFGLTGPVETQYF.

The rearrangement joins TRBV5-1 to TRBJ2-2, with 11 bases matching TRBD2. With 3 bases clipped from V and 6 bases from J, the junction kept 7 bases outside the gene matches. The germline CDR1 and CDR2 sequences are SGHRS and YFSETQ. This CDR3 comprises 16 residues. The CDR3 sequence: CASSSGLAGGAGELFF. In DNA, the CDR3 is TGCGCCAGCAGCTCAGGGCTAGCGGGGGGAGCCGGGGAGCTGTTTTTT.

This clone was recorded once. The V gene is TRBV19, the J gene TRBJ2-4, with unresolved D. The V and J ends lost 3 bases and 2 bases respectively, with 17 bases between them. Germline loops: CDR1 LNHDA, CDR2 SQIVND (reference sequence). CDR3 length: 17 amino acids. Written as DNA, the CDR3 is TGTGCCAGTAGTATCCCCGATCGATCGTGGTCCAAAAACATTCAGTACTTC. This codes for CASSIPDRSWSKNIQYF.

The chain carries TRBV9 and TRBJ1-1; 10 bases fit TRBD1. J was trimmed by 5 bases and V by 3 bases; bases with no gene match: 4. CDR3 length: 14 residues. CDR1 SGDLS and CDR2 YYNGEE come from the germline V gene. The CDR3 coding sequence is TGTGCCAGCAGCGCGACAGGGGGCAGGACTGAAGCTTTCTTT. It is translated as CASSATGGRTEAFF.

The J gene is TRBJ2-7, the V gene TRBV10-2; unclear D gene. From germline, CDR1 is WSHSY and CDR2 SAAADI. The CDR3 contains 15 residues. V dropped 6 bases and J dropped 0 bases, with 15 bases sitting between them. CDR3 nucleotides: TGCGCCAGCAGGGAAATTCCGTGGTTCTCCTACGAGCAGTACTTC. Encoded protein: CASREIPWFSYEQYF.

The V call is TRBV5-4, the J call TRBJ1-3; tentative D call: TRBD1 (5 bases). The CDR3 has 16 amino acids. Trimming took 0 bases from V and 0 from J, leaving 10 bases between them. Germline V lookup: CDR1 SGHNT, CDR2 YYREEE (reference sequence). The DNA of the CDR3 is TGTGCCAGCAGCTTGGACGGGGGACTCTCTGGAAACACCATATATTTT. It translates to CASSLDGGLSGNTIYF. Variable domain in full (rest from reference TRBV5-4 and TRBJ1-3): ETGVTQSPTHLIKTRGQQVTLRCSSQSGHNTVSWYQQALGQGPQFIFQYYREEENGRGNFPPRFSGLQFPNYSSELNVNALELDDSALYLCASSLDGGLSGNTIYFGEGSWLTVV.

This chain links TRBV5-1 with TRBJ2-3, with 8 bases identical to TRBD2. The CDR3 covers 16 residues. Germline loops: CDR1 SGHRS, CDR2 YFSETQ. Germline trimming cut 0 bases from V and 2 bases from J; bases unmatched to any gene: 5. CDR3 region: CASSLAAGGTTDTQYF. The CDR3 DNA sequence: TGCGCCAGCAGCTTGGCCGCGGGGGGTACCACAGATACGCAGTATTTT.

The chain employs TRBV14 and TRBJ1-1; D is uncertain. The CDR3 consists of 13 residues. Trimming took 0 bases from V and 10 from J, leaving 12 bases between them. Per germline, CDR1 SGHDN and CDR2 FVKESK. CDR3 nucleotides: TGTGCCAGCAGCCAAGATCGGGGTTATAGAGCTTTCTTT. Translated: CASSQDRGYRAFF. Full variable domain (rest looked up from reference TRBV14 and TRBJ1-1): EAGVTQFPSHSVIEKGQTVTLRCDPISGHDNLYWYRRVMGKEIKFLLHFVKESKQDESGMPNNRFLAERTGGTYSTLKVQPAELEDSGVYFCASSQDRGYRAFFGQGTRLTVV.

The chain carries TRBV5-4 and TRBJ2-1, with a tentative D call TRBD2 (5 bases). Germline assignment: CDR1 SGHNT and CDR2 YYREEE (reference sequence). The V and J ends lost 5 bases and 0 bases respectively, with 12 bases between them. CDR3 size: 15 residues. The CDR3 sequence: CASSTGSSSYNEQFF. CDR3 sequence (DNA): TGTGCCAGCAGTACGGGATCTAGCTCCTACAATGAGCAGTTCTTC.

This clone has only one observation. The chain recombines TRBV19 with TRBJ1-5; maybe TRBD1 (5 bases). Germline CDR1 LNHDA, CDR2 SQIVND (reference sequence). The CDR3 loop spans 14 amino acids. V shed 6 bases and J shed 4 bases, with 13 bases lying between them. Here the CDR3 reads CASSPRRGNQPQHF. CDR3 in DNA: TGTGCCAGTAGCCCTAGGAGGGGTAATCAGCCCCAGCATTTT.

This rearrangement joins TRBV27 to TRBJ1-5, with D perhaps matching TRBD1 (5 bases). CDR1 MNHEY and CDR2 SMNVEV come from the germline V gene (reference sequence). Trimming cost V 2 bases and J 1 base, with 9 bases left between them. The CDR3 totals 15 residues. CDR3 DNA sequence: TGTGCCAGCAGTTTAAGGGGTTCCAGCAATCAGCCCCAGCATTTT. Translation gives CASSLRGSSNQPQHF.

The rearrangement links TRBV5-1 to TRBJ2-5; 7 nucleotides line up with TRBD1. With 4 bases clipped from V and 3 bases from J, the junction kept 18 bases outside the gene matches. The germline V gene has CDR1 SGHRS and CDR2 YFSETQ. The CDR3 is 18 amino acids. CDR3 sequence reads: CASSPPGSGGQIEETQYF. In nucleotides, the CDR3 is TGCGCCAGCAGCCCACCCGGGTCAGGGGGTCAGATAGAAGAGACCCAGTACTTC.

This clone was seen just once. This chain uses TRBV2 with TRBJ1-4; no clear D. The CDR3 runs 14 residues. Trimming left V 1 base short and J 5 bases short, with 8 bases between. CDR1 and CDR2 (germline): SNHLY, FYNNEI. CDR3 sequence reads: CASSEVGMNEKLFF. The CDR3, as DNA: TGTGCCAGCAGTGAAGTTGGTATGAATGAAAAACTGTTTTTT.

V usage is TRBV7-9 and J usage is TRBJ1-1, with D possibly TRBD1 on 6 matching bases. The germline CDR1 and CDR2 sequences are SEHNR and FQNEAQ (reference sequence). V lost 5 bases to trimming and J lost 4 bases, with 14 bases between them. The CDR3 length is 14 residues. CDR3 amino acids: CASSPQGSVTEAFF. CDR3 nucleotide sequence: TGTGCCAGCAGCCCTCAGGGGAGCGTCACTGAAGCTTTCTTT.

The CDR3 DNA follows: TGCGCCAGCAGCCTTGGACGTGCGAACACCGGGGAGCTGTTTTTT. Its translation is CASSLGRANTGELFF. The gene calls are TRBV5-1 and TRBJ2-2; no definite D call. The V end was cut by 4 bases, the J end by 0 bases, with 10 bases between. Per germline, CDR1 SGHRS and CDR2 YFSETQ. The CDR3 is 15 amino acids.

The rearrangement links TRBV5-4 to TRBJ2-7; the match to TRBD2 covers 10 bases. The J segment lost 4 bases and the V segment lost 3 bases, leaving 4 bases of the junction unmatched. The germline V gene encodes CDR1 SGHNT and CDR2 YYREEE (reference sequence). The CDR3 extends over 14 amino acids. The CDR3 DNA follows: TGTGCCAGCAGCTCCCAGCGGGGGGGTTACGAGCAGTACTTC. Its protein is CASSSQRGGYEQYF.

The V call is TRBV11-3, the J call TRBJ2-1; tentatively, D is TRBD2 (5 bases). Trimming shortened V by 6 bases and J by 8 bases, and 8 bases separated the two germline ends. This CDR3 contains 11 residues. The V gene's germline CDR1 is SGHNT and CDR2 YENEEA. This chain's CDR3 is CASSSGDEQFF. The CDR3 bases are TGTGCCAGCAGTTCCGGGGATGAGCAGTTCTTC.

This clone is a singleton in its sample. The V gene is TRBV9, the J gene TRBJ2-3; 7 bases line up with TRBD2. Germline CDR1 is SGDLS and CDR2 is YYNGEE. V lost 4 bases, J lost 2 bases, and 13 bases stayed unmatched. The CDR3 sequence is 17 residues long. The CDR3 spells CASSPLGGAGITDTQYF. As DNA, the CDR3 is TGTGCCAGCAGCCCCCTGGGGGGAGCGGGGATCACAGATACGCAGTATTTT.

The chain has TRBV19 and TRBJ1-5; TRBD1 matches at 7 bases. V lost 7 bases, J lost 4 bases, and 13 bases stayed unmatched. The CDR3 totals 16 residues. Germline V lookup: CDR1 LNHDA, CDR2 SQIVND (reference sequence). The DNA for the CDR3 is TGTGCCAGTATAAACAGGGGCGCATCCCCTAATCAGCCCCAGCATTTT. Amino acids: CASINRGASPNQPQHF.

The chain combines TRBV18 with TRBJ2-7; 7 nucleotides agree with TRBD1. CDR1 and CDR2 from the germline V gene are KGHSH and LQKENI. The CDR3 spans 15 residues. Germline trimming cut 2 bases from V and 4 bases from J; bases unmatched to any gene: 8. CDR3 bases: TGTGCCAGCTCACCAATGACAGGGACGCTTTACGAGCAGTACTTC. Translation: CASSPMTGTLYEQYF.

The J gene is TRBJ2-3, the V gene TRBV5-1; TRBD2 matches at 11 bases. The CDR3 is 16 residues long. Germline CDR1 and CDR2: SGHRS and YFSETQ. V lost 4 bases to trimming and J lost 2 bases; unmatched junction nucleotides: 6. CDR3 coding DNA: TGCGCCAGCAGCCCCGGTAGCGGGGGGGTCACAGATACGCAGTATTTT. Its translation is CASSPGSGGVTDTQYF.

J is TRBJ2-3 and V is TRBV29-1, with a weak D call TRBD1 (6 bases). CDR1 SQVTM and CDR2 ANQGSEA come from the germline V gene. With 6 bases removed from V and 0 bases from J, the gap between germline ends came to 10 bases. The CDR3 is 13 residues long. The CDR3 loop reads CSVDSLSTDTQYF. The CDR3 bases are TGCAGCGTGGACAGTCTAAGCACAGATACGCAGTATTTT.

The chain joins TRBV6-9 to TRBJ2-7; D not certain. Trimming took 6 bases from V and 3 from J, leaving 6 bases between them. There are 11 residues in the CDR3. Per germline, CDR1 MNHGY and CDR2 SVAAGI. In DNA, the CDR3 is TGTGCCAGCAGACCATACTACGAGCAGTACGTC. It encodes CASRPYYEQYV.

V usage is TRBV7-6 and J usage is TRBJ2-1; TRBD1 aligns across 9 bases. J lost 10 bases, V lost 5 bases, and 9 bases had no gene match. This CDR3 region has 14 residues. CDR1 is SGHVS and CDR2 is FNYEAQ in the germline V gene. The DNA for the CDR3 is TGTGCCAGCAGCCGGGACAGGGAATTTCGGGAGCAGTTCTTC. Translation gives CASSRDREFREQFF.